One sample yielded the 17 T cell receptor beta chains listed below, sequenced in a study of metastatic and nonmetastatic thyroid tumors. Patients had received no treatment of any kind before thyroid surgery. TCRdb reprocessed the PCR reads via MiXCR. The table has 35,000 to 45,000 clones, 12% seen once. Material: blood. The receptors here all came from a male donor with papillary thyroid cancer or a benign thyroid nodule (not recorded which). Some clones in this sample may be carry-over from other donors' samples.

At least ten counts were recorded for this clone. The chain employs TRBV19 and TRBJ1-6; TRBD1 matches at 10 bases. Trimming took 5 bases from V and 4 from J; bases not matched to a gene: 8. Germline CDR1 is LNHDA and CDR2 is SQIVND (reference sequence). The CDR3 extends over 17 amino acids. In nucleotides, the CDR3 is TGTGCCAGTAGTCAACGGGGACAGGGGCCGTATAATTCACCCCTCCACTTT. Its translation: CASSQRGQGPYNSPLHF.

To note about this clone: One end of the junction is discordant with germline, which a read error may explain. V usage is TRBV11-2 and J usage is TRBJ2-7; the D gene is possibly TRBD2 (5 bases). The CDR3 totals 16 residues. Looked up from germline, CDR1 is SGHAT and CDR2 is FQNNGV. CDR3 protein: CASSLVGGPSSYGQYF. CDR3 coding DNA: TGTGCCAGCAGCTTAGTGGGTGGCCCTAGCTCCTACGGGCAGTACTTC.

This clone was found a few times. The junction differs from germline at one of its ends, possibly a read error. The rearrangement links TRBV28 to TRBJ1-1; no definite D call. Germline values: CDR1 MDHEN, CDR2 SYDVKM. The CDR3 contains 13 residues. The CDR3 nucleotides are TGCGCCAGCAGCCTAAAGGAGCAGGATGAAGCTTTCTTT. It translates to CASSLKEQDEAFF. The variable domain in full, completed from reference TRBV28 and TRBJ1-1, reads DVKVTQSSRYLVKRTGEKVFLECVQDMDHENMFWYRQDPGLGLRLIYFSYDVKMKEKGDIPEGYSVSREKKERFSLILESASTNQTSMYLCASSLKEQDEAFFGQGTRLTVV.

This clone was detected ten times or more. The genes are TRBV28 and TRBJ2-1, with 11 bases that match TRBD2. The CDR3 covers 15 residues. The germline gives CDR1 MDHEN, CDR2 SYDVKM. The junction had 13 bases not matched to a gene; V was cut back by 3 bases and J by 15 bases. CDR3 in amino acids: CASSLGTSGNPVGFF. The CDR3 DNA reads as TGTGCCAGCAGTTTGGGGACTAGCGGCAACCCTGTAGGGTTCTTC.

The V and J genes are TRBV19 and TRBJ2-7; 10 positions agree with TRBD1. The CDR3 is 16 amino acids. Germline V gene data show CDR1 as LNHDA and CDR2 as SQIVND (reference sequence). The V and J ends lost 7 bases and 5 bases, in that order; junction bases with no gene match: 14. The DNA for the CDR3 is TGTGCCAGTACCTACGGTGGGGGACAGGGGAGCCACGAGCAGTACTTC. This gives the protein CASTYGGGQGSHEQYF.

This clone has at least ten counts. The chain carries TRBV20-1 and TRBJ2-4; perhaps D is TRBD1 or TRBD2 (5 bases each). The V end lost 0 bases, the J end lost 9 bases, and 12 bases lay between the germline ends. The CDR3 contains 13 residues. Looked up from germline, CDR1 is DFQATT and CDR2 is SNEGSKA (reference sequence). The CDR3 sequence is CSARDWGFSIQYF. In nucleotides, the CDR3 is TGCAGTGCTAGAGATTGGGGGTTTAGCATTCAGTACTTC.

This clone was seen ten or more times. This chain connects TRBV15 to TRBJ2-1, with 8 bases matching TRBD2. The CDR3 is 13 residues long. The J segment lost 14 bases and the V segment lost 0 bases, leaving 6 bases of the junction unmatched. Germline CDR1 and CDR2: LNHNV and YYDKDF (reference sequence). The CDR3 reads CATSRDRREEEFF. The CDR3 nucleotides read TGTGCCACCAGCAGAGATCGGCGGGAGGAGGAGTTCTTC.

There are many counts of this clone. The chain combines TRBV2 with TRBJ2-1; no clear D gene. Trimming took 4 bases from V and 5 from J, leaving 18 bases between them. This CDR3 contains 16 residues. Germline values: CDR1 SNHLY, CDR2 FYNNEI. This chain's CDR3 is CASSVPGRRANNEQFF. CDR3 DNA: TGTGCCAGCAGTGTACCCGGCAGGCGAGCTAACAATGAGCAGTTCTTC.

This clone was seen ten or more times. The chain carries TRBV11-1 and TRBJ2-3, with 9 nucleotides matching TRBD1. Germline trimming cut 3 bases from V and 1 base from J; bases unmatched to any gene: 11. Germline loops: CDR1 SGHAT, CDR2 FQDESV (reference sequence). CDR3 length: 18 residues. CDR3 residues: CASSFKSRDRVGTDTQYF. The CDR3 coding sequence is TGTGCCAGCAGCTTCAAGTCCCGGGACAGGGTCGGCACAGATACGCAGTATTTT.

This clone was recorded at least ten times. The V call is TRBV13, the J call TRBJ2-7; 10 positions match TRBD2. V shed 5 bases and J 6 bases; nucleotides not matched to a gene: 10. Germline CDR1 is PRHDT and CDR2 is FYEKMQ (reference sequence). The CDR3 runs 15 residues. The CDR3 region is CASSLSGLASVEQYF. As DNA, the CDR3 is TGTGCCAGCAGCCTCTCGGGACTAGCGTCTGTCGAGCAGTACTTC.

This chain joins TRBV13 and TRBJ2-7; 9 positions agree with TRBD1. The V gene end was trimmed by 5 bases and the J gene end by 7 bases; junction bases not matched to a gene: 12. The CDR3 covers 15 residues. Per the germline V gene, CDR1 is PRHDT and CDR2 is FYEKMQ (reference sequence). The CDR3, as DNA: TGTGCCAGCAGCCAGACCGGGACAGGGATACGGGAGCAGTACTTC. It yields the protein CASSQTGTGIREQYF.

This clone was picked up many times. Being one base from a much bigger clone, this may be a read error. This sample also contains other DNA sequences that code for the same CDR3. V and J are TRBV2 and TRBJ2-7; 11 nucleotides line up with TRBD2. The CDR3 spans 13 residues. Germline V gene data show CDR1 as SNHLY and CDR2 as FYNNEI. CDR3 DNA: TGTGCCAGCCTAGCGGGAGGAGTTAATGAGCAATACTTC. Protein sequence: CASLAGGVNEQYF. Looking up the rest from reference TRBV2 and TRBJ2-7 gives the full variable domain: EPEVTQTPSHQVTQMGQEVILRCVPISNHLYFYWYRQILGQKVEFLVSFYNNEISEKSEIFDDQFSVERPDGSNFTLKIRSTKLEDSAMYFCASLAGGVNEQYFGPGTRLTVT.

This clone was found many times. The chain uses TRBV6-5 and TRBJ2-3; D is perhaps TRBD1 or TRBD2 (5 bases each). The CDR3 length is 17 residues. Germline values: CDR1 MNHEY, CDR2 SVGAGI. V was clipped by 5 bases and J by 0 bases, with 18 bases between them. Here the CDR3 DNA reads TGTGCCAGCAGTACGCGTGGGGGACGGCGTAGCACAGATACGCAGTATTTT. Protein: CASSTRGGRRSTDTQYF.

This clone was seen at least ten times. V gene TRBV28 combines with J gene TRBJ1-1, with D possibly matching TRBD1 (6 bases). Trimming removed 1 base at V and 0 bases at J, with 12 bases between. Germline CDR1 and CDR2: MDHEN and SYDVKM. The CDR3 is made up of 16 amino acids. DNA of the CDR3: TGTGCCAGCAGTTTATATGAGGGGGGTATGAACACTGAAGCTTTCTTT. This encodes CASSLYEGGMNTEAFF.

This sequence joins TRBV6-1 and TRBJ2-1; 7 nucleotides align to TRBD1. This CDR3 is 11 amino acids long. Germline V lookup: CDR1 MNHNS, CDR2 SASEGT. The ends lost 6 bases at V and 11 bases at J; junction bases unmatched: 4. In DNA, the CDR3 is TGTGCCAGCAGCCACAGGGGCCAGCAGTTCTTC. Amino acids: CASSHRGQQFF.

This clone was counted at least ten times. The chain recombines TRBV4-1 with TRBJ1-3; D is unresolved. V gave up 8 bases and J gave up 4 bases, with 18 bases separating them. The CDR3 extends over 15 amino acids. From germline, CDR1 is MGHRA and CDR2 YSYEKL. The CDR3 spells CASSRQELPGNTIYF. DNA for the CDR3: TGCGCCAGCTCACGGCAGGAGCTCCCAGGAAACACCATATATTTT.

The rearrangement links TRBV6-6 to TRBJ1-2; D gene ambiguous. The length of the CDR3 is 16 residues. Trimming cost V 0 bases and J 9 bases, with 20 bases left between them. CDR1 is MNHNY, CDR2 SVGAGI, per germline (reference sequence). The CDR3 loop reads CASSYSTRATSGCYTF. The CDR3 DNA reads TGTGCCAGCAGTTACTCTACGCGGGCGACTTCAGGCTGCTACACCTTC.